This T cell receptor (beta chain) was sequenced in a study of T-cell reconstitution after alpha-beta-depleted transplantation in children. The germline gives CDR1 DFQATT, CDR2 SNEGSKA (reference sequence). V was shortened by 3 bases and J by 2 bases, with 9 bases between the two germline ends. CDR3 length: 13 amino acids. Unique molecular identifiers were used to barcode this TCRbeta library. TCRdb re-called the PCR reads with MiXCR, one entry per CDR3 protein. This table has 440,000 or so distinct CDR3 sequences, approximately 10% appearing once. This clonotype has at least ten counts. The rearrangement links TRBV20-1 to TRBJ2-3; D not certain. The material was PBMCs from the stem cell graft donor, obtained from the stem cell graft. This TCR derives from a human donor who donated a stem cell graft to a child with acute myeloid leukemia. The CDR3 DNA is TGCAGTGCTAGGGCAGAGTACACAGATACGCAGTATTTT. This codes for CSARAEYTDTQYF.